This T cell receptor beta chain was captured by sequencing in a study of early T cells in non-severe SARS-CoV-2 infection. At the level of the study: The study sequenced bulk RNA from unsorted whole blood, with chains unpaired. The study's findings and limits: Sequences matched to VDJdb favored anti-spike CD8 responses, while private and CD4 specificities were missed.

This clonotype was counted at least ten times. The target antigen is unknown. Trimming cost V 0 bases and J 8 bases, with 19 bases left between them. Germline loops: CDR1 LGHDT, CDR2 YNNKEL (reference sequence). The CDR3 runs to 16 residues. Individual cDNA molecules carried attached unique molecular identifiers. TCRdb used MiXCR to reprocess the 5' RACE reads, holding one entry per CDR3 protein. The sample has about 67,000 distinct CDR3 sequences, approximately 10% seen once. This chain connects TRBV3-1 to TRBJ1-2; D might be TRBD1 (6 bases). The receptor comes from an adult who was a healthcare worker with PCR-confirmed SARS-CoV-2 infection or an uninfected control (not recorded which). Input material: whole blood. CDR3 in DNA: TGTGCCAGCAGCCAAGATCTGGGTACGGGGGCCCGAGGCTACACCTTC. Protein sequence: CASSQDLGTGARGYTF.